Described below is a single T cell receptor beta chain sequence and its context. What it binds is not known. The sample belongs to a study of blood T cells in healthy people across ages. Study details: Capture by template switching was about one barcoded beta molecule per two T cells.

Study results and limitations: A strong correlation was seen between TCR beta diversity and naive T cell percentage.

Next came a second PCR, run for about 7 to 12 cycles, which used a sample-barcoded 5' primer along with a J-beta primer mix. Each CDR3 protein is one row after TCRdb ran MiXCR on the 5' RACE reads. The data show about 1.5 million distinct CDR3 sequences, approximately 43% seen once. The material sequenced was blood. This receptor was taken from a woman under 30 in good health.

CDR3 region: CASSESWGPYEQYF. The CDR3 DNA reads as TGCGCCAGCAGTGAGTCATGGGGCCCCTACGAGCAGTACTTC. The chain links TRBV10-2 to TRBJ2-7; tentative D call: TRBD1 (5 bases). The V gene lost 0 bases and the J gene lost 2 bases, with 8 bases spanning the gap. The CDR3 has 14 amino acids. Germline loops: CDR1 WSHSY, CDR2 SAAADI.